Shown below are 27 T cell receptor beta chains from a single sample sequenced in a study of blood T cell repertoires in COVID-19. Clones were sequenced by immunoSEQ multiplex PCR, and TCRdb holds only the in-frame ones, with some missing. Altogether about 170,000 clones are present, about nine tenths being singletons, with the ten largest covering approximately 5%. Sequenced: peripheral blood. These receptors were obtained from a man younger than 35 with COVID-19, enrolled during active disease.

This clone occurred once. J is TRBJ2-7 and V is TRBV4-3; 8 positions match TRBD1. This CDR3 spans 15 amino acids. With V trimmed by 1 base and J by 7 bases, 9 bases remained unmatched. Germline V gene data show CDR1 as LGHNA and CDR2 as YSLEER. The CDR3 DNA reads TGCGCCAGCAGCCAAGTGGCGCAGGGGGCTAGGGAGCAGTACTTC. Its protein is CASSQVAQGAREQYF.

The CDR3 DNA follows: TGTGCCAGTAGTCCCACTAGCGGGAGTGGAAATGAGCAGTTCTTC. Its translation: CASSPTSGSGNEQFF. V is TRBV19 and J is TRBJ2-1; 11 nucleotides line up with TRBD2. CDR3 length equals 15 residues. The ends lost 5 bases at V and 7 bases at J; junction bases unmatched: 7. Germline assignment: CDR1 LNHDA and CDR2 SQIVND (reference sequence).

In its sample, this clone was seen once. In DNA, the CDR3 is TGTGCCAGCAGCCAAGCTTCAGGAAAAGAGACCCAGTACTTC. Protein sequence: CASSQASGKETQYF. The V gene is TRBV3-1 (or the pseudogene TRBV3-2), the J gene TRBJ2-5, with D hard to call. The V and J ends lost 1 base and 3 bases respectively, with 9 bases between them. Germline assignment: CDR1 LGHDT and CDR2 YNNKEL (reference sequence). The CDR3 loop spans 14 amino acids.

Concerning this clone itself: The junction shows a germline mismatch at one end, possibly a read error. This rearrangement joins TRBV28 to TRBJ1-4; possible D gene TRBD1, 5 bases. CDR1 and CDR2 from the germline V gene are MDHEN and SYDVKM. The CDR3 sequence is 19 residues long. The CDR3 nucleotides are TGTGCCAGCAGGCCTGGGCGTGGGACTGGTGAGTTCGTGAATGAAAAACTGCTTTTT. Its protein is CASRPGRGTGEFVNEKLLF.

The chain couples TRBV6-6 to TRBJ2-1; D is unresolved. The V end lost 3 bases, the J end lost 9 bases, and 12 bases lay between the germline ends. The length of the CDR3 is 13 residues. Per the germline V gene, CDR1 is MNHNY and CDR2 is SVGAGI (reference sequence). The CDR3 region is CASSYRRHREQFF. Written as DNA, the CDR3 is TGTGCCAGCAGTTATCGGCGACACCGTGAGCAGTTCTTC.

The chain links TRBV3-1 (or the pseudogene TRBV3-2) to TRBJ1-1; 9 nucleotides match TRBD1. Per germline, CDR1 LGHDT and CDR2 YNNKEL (reference sequence). This CDR3 contains 15 residues. Trimming removed 2 bases from V and 4 bases from J; junction bases left unmatched: 5. The CDR3 bases are TGTGCCAGCAGCCAACCGGGGACAGGGACCACTGAAGCTTTCTTT. The encoded protein is CASSQPGTGTTEAFF.

The rearrangement uses TRBV6-4 and TRBJ2-7; 9 bases line up with TRBD1. This CDR3 has 16 amino acids. V gave up 8 bases and J gave up 7 bases; unmatched junction bases: 18. Per the germline V gene, CDR1 is MRHNA and CDR2 is SNTAGT. As DNA, the CDR3 is TGTGCCAGCTTTCCCCGATGCTTACAGGGGGCTTTTGAGCAGTACTTC. The encoded protein is CASFPRCLQGAFEQYF.

The genes are TRBV6-5 and TRBJ1-4; perhaps TRBD1 as D (5 bases). The CDR3 length is 13 residues. Germline loops: CDR1 MNHEY, CDR2 SVGAGI. V lost 6 bases to trimming and J lost 4 bases, with 9 bases between them. The CDR3, as DNA: TGTGCCAGCAGCCCACAGGTTAATGAAAAACTGTTTTTT. Its translation: CASSPQVNEKLFF.

The rearrangement joins TRBV3-1 (or the pseudogene TRBV3-2) to TRBJ1-4, with D uncertain. Trimming left V 3 bases short and J 10 bases short, with 9 bases between. The CDR3 has 12 residues. Per germline, CDR1 LGHDT and CDR2 YNNKEL (reference sequence). The chain's CDR3 is CASSHKRGKLFF. CDR3 DNA sequence: TGTGCCAGCAGCCACAAACGGGGAAAACTGTTTTTT.

This chain connects TRBV18 to TRBJ2-6; D is possibly TRBD2 (6 bases). This CDR3 spans 15 amino acids. V was pared by 2 bases and J by 3 bases, with 8 bases between. CDR1 and CDR2 (germline): KGHSH, LQKENI. CDR3: CASSPGGVGANVLTF. The CDR3 DNA sequence: TGTGCCAGCTCACCAGGAGGGGTTGGGGCCAACGTCCTGACTTTC. The full variable domain, completed using reference TRBV18 and TRBJ2-6, is NAGVMQNPRHLVRRRGQEARLRCSPMKGHSHVYWYRQLPEEGLKFMVYLQKENIIDESGMPKERFSAEFPKEGPSILRIQQVVRGDSAAYFCASSPGGVGANVLTFGAGSRLTVL.

The V and J genes are TRBV5-5 and TRBJ2-1, with D maybe TRBD1 (5 bases). Trimming took 2 bases from V and 8 from J, leaving 11 bases between them. The V gene's germline CDR1 is SGHKS and CDR2 YYEKEE (reference sequence). The CDR3 has 13 amino acids. CDR3 region: CASSLDSGDEQFF. CDR3 nucleotides: TGTGCCAGCAGCTTAGACAGTGGGGATGAGCAGTTCTTC.

This chain links TRBV5-4 with TRBJ2-7; TRBD1 matches 7 bases. This CDR3 has 16 amino acids. CDR1 is SGHNT, CDR2 YYREEE, per germline (reference sequence). V lost 4 bases, J lost 0 bases, and 10 bases stayed unmatched. CDR3 nucleotides: TGTGCCAGCAGCGCCGTGGACAGGCCCAGCTCCTACGAGCAGTACTTC. It is translated as CASSAVDRPSSYEQYF. Full variable domain (outside the CDR3, taken from reference TRBV5-4 and TRBJ2-7): ETGVTQSPTHLIKTRGQQVTLRCSSQSGHNTVSWYQQALGQGPQFIFQYYREEENGRGNFPPRFSGLQFPNYSSELNVNALELDDSALYLCASSAVDRPSSYEQYFGPGTRLTVT.

This clone was detected once. An end of the junction differs from the germline gene, which may be a read error. This CDR3 is CASSGGGDREKLLF. CDR3 bases: TGTGCCAGTAGTGGTGGAGGAGATAGGGAAAAACTGCTTTTT. The chain uses TRBV19 and TRBJ1-4; no reliable D call. Germline CDR1 LNHDA, CDR2 SQIVND (reference sequence). This CDR3 has 14 amino acids.

V gene TRBV11-3 combines with J gene TRBJ2-7; 13 bases are a match to TRBD2. The ends lost 5 bases at V and 3 bases at J; junction bases unmatched: 4. The CDR3 is made up of 15 amino acids. Germline CDR1 and CDR2: SGHNT and YENEEA. The CDR3 DNA is TGTGCCAGCAGCCCCGGACTAGCGGGAGTCTACGAGCAGTACTTC. Residues: CASSPGLAGVYEQYF. The whole variable domain, remainder taken from reference TRBV11-3 and TRBJ2-7, is EAGVVQSPRYKIIEKKQPVAFWCNPISGHNTLYWYLQNLGQGPELLIRYENEEAVDDSQLPKDRFSAERLKGVDSTLKIQPAELGDSAVYLCASSPGLAGVYEQYFGPGTRLTVT.

This chain joins TRBV7-9 and TRBJ2-1; no definite D call. Between the trimmed V and J ends, which lost 5 bases and 7 bases, there was a span of 15 bases. Germline assignment: CDR1 SEHNR and CDR2 FQNEAQ (reference sequence). The CDR3 has 14 amino acids. Written as DNA, the CDR3 is TGTGCCAGCAGCCTCGCCCCGCAGAGGAATGAGCAGTTCTTC. It codes for CASSLAPQRNEQFF.

The rearrangement uses TRBV7-2 and TRBJ2-1; 8 bases are a match to TRBD2. Trimming removed 1 base from V and 5 bases from J; junction bases left unmatched: 7. This CDR3 has 16 residues. Germline assignment: CDR1 SGHTA and CDR2 FQGNSA. CDR3 in amino acids: CASSLVGTRSNNEQFF. The CDR3 DNA reads as TGTGCCAGCAGCTTAGTCGGGACTAGGTCAAACAATGAGCAGTTCTTC. Full variable domain (rest looked up from reference TRBV7-2 and TRBJ2-1): GAGVSQSPSNKVTEKGKDVELRCDPISGHTALYWYRQSLGQGLEFLIYFQGNSAPDKSGLPSDRFSAERTGGSVSTLTIQRTQQEDSAVYLCASSLVGTRSNNEQFFGPGTRLTVL.

V gene TRBV11-3 combines with J gene TRBJ2-1; D gene uncertain. V was shortened by 2 bases and J by 9 bases, with 8 bases between the two germline ends. Germline loops: CDR1 SGHNT, CDR2 YENEEA. The CDR3 runs to 12 residues. The CDR3 spells CASSLRASEQFF. The CDR3 DNA follows: TGTGCCAGCAGCTTAAGAGCAAGTGAGCAGTTCTTC.

The chain is built from TRBV9 and TRBJ2-1; D is ambiguous. The length of the CDR3 is 14 residues. Trimming took off 0 bases at V and 5 bases at J, with 9 bases between the two ends. Germline V lookup: CDR1 SGDLS, CDR2 YYNGEE. The CDR3 here is CASSVGGRNNEQFF. The CDR3, as DNA: TGTGCCAGCAGCGTAGGAGGCAGAAACAATGAGCAGTTCTTC.

This clone has more than one count but fewer than ten. The chain recombines TRBV6-5 with TRBJ2-7; 8 bases line up with TRBD2. Germline loops: CDR1 MNHEY, CDR2 SVGAGI. CDR3 length: 14 residues. V lost 5 bases to trimming and J lost 1 base; unmatched junction nucleotides: 4. The CDR3 bases are TGTGCCAGCAGTACGGTAGCGGGATCCTACGAGCAGTACTTC. Protein sequence: CASSTVAGSYEQYF.

The rearrangement links TRBV6-4 to TRBJ2-6, with TRBD1 matching over 11 bases. CDR1 MRHNA and CDR2 SNTAGT come from the germline V gene. The junction had 4 bases not matched to a gene; V was cut back by 0 bases and J by 9 bases. The CDR3 totals 16 residues. CDR3 sequence: CASSDSGQGDNNVLTF. DNA of the CDR3: TGTGCCAGCAGTGACTCGGGACAGGGGGACAACAACGTCCTGACTTTC.

The V gene is TRBV5-1, the J gene TRBJ2-2; D uncertain. This CDR3 has 15 residues. V was shortened by 2 bases and J by 2 bases, with 10 bases between the two germline ends. CDR1 SGHRS and CDR2 YFSETQ come from the germline V gene. DNA of the CDR3: TGCGCCAGCAGCTTTTTCCCAGATAACACCGGGGAGCTGTTTTTT. Translation: CASSFFPDNTGELFF. Looking up the rest from reference TRBV5-1 and TRBJ2-2 gives the full variable domain: KAGVTQTPRYLIKTRGQQVTLSCSPISGHRSVSWYQQTPGQGLQFLFEYFSETQRNKGNFPGRFSGRQFSNSRSEMNVSTLELGDSALYLCASSFFPDNTGELFFGEGSRLTVL.

The CDR3 DNA sequence: TGTGCCAGCAGCCCTTTCTTAGCGGCGAGCTCCTACAATGAGCAGTTCTTC. Encoded protein: CASSPFLAASSYNEQFF. This chain connects TRBV5-4 to TRBJ2-1; TRBD2 might be the D (6 bases). Trimming removed 4 bases from V and 0 bases from J, with 17 bases in between. This CDR3 contains 17 residues. From germline, CDR1 is SGHNT and CDR2 YYREEE (reference sequence).

V gene TRBV2 combines with J gene TRBJ2-1; 11 bases match TRBD2. Trimming took 6 bases from V and 3 from J; bases not matched to a gene: 10. This CDR3 has 17 residues. Germline CDR1 and CDR2: SNHLY and FYNNEI. CDR3 amino acids: CASRAQGLAANYNEQFF. CDR3 coding DNA: TGTGCCAGCAGGGCACAGGGACTAGCGGCCAACTACAATGAGCAGTTCTTC. The variable domain in full, completed from reference TRBV2 and TRBJ2-1, reads EPEVTQTPSHQVTQMGQEVILRCVPISNHLYFYWYRQILGQKVEFLVSFYNNEISEKSEIFDDQFSVERPDGSNFTLKIRSTKLEDSAMYFCASRAQGLAANYNEQFFGPGTRLTVL.

The chain combines TRBV4-1 with TRBJ2-1; 8 bases are a match to TRBD2. J gave up 5 bases and V 4 bases, and 10 bases lay outside the gene matches. CDR1 and CDR2 from the germline V gene are MGHRA and YSYEKL. The CDR3 totals 16 residues. CDR3 coding DNA: TGCGCCAGCAGCCCCAGGACTAGCAGCTCTAACAATGAGCAGTTCTTC. Amino acid sequence: CASSPRTSSSNNEQFF.

This chain connects TRBV30 to TRBJ2-7; D gene uncertain. Germline assignment: CDR1 GTSNPN and CDR2 SVGIG (reference sequence). The CDR3 spans 13 residues. V lost 2 bases to trimming and J lost 6 bases, with 14 bases between them. CDR3 amino acids: CAWSPLLSSEQYF. The DNA for the CDR3 is TGTGCCTGGAGTCCCCTGCTATCGTCCGAGCAGTACTTC.

This chain connects TRBV9 to TRBJ2-4, with a weak D call TRBD2 (6 bases). CDR1 and CDR2 from the germline V gene are SGDLS and YYNGEE. This CDR3 contains 13 residues. With 2 bases removed from V and 6 bases from J, the gap between germline ends came to 9 bases. The CDR3 spells CASSVGAGNIQYF. CDR3 bases: TGTGCCAGCAGCGTGGGAGCGGGAAACATTCAGTACTTC. Full variable domain (remainder filled in from reference TRBV9 and TRBJ2-4): DSGVTQTPKHLITATGQRVTLRCSPRSGDLSVYWYQQSLDQGLQFLIQYYNGEERAKGNILERFSAQQFPDLHSELNLSSLELGDSALYFCASSVGAGNIQYFGAGTRLSVL.

V is TRBV28 and J is TRBJ2-7; D possibly corresponds to TRBD2 (7 bases). CDR3 length: 16 amino acids. Per germline, CDR1 MDHEN and CDR2 SYDVKM. V lost 6 bases and J lost 1, with 19 bases in between. The CDR3 DNA follows: TGTGCCAGCAGCTCCCGTTGGGGGGGACATTCCTACGAGCAGTACTTC. Protein sequence: CASSSRWGGHSYEQYF.